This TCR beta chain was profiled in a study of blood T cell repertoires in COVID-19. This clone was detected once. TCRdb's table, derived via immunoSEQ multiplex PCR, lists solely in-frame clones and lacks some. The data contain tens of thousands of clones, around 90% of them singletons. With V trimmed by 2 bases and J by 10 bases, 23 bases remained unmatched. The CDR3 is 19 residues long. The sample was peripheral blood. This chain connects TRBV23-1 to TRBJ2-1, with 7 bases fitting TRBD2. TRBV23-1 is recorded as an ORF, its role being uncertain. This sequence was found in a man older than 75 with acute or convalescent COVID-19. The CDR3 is CASSQSSLLGTTEAGEQFF. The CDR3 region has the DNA TGCGCCAGCAGTCAAAGCAGCCTACTCGGGACTACTGAGGCGGGGGAGCAGTTCTTC.